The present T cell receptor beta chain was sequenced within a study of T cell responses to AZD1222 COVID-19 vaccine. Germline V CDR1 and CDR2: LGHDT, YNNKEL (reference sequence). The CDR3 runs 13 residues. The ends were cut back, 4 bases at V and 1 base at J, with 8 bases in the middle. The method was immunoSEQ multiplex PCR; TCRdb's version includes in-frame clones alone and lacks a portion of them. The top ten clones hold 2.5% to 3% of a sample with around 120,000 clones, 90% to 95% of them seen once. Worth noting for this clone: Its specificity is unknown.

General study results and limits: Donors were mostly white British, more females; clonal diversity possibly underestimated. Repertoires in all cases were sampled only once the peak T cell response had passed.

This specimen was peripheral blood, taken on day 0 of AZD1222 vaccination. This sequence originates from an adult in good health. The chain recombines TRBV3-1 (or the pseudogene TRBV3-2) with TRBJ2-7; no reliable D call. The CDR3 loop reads CASSRGLSYEQYF. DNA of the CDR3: TGTGCCAGCAGCCGTGGCCTATCCTACGAGCAGTACTTC.